The rows below give T cell receptor beta chains drawn from one sample of a study of blood T cell repertoires in COVID-19. Produced via immunoSEQ multiplex PCR; TCRdb's table is partial and in-frame only. The table includes approximately 270,000 clones, 70% to 90% detected once. Input material: peripheral blood. The origin of the receptors is a man in his late teens or twenties with active or convalescent COVID-19. CDR3s include the opening cysteine and the closing phenylalanine or tryptophan. The D gene is left open where the match is weak. Clone size appears in some rows only: once, few, many, or a class for an expanded clone.

DNA	CDR3	J	V	D	size
TGTGCCAGCATCGTCGCAGATACGCAGTATTTT	CASIVADTQYF	TRBJ2-3	TRBV5-5	-	-
TGTGCCAGCAGTTACAGGGTTGCGGAGGTTGGTCAGCCCCAGCATTTT	CASSYRVAEVGQPQHF	TRBJ1-5	TRBV6-6	-	-
TGTGCCAGCAGTTTCGCAGGGGATCAGCCCCAGCATTTT	CASSFAGDQPQHF	TRBJ1-5	TRBV27	-	-
TGTGCCAGCAGTGCACCGGGGGTGTCTGGGGCCAACGTCCTGACTTTC	CASSAPGVSGANVLTF	TRBJ2-6	TRBV28	-	-
TGTGCCAGCAGCTTAGACCACCGAGGGGGCAAACCTGAAGCTTTCTTT	CASSLDHRGGKPEAFF	TRBJ1-1	TRBV11-3	TRBD1	-
TGCGCCAGCAGTGAAGCAGGGTTTAACGTAGCTTTCTTT	CASSEAGFNVAFF	TRBJ1-1	TRBV10-1	-	-
TGTGCCAGCAGCTTGGGGCGGGACAGCCTAAATGAGCAGTTCTTC	CASSLGRDSLNEQFF	TRBJ2-1	TRBV5-5	-	-
TGTGCCAGCAGCTTTCGGACTAGCTGGGAGACCCAGTACTTC	CASSFRTSWETQYF	TRBJ2-5	TRBV7-2	TRBD2	-
TGTGCCAGCAGCTCCCCGGGACAGGGGTTCTCCTACGAGCAGTACTTC	CASSSPGQGFSYEQYF	TRBJ2-7	TRBV7-2	TRBD1	few
TGTGCCAGCAGCTTAGTGGCAGGCTACGAGCAGTACTTC	CASSLVAGYEQYF	TRBJ2-7	TRBV7-2	-	-
TGCGCCAGCAGCTTGGACAGGGGGGATATCGGGGAGCTGTTTTTT	CASSLDRGDIGELFF	TRBJ2-2	TRBV5-1	TRBD1	-
TGCAGCGTCATTAGCGCTAACACCGGGGAGCTGTTTTTT	CSVISANTGELFF	TRBJ2-2	TRBV29-1	-	-
TGCGCCAGCAGCCTACAGGGTGGCGAGCAGTACTTC	CASSLQGGEQYF	TRBJ2-7	TRBV5-1	-	few
TGTGCCACCAGTGGGAACAGGGGGCTCAGGACGAACCCCTACGAGCAGTACTTC	CATSGNRGLRTNPYEQYF	TRBJ2-7	TRBV24-1	TRBD1	-
TGTGCCAGCAGCTGGCCCGGGACAGGGGTGGAAACCTTC	CASSWPGTGVETF	TRBJ1-2	TRBV7-2	TRBD1	-
TGCGCCAGCAGGAACCAGGCATTCAACACTGAAGCTTTCTTT	CASRNQAFNTEAFF	TRBJ1-1	TRBV5-1	-	few
TGCGCCAGCAGCCCTGGCAGGGGGCTTAGAGAAAAACTGTTTTTT	CASSPGRGLREKLFF	TRBJ1-4	TRBV5-1	TRBD1	-
TGTGCCAGCAGCTTGGCCTGGGCTAGCGGGACAGATACGCAGTATTTT	CASSLAWASGTDTQYF	TRBJ2-3	TRBV5-6	TRBD2	-
TGCAGTGCTAGTCCCGGGACAGGATACTATGGCTACACCTTC	CSASPGTGYYGYTF	TRBJ1-2	TRBV20-1	TRBD1	-
TGTGCCAGCAGCCTCGCGGCGGACTACGAGCAGTACTTC	CASSLAADYEQYF	TRBJ2-7	TRBV5-4	-	-
TGCGCCAGCAGCCAATCAGGGACGGACAGTGTAAATTCACCCCTCCACTTT	CASSQSGTDSVNSPLHF	TRBJ1-6	TRBV4-3	-	-
TGTGCCAGCAGCTTGGGTCTATCGTCCTACGAGCAGTACTTC	CASSLGLSSYEQYF	TRBJ2-7	TRBV5-4	-	-
TGTGCCAGCAGCCCCCGGGGAAGCAATCAGCCCCAGCATTTT	CASSPRGSNQPQHF	TRBJ1-5	TRBV5-8	-	-
TGTGCCAGCAGTTTAGATTGGGGGGGCGGCTACACCTTC	CASSLDWGGGYTF	TRBJ1-2	TRBV12-3/TRBV12-4	-	-
TGTGCCAGCAGCCTGCCTAGCGGGACCAATGATGAGCAGTTCTTC	CASSLPSGTNDEQFF	TRBJ2-1	TRBV14	TRBD2	-
TGTGCCACCAGCAGAGATCGGCGGCTTGGCTACACCTTC	CATSRDRRLGYTF	TRBJ1-2	TRBV15	-	-
TGTGCCAGCAGCGTGTCAGGGGGCAGCGGTGAAGCTTTCTTT	CASSVSGGSGEAFF	TRBJ1-1	TRBV9	TRBD1	-
TGCGCCAGCAGCCAAGAATCCAGTGCTAACTATGGCTACACCTTC	CASSQESSANYGYTF	TRBJ1-2	TRBV4-3	-	-
TGTGCTAGCAGCTTGGGCGGGGGCTCCTACGAGCAGTACTTC	CASSLGGGSYEQYF	TRBJ2-7	TRBV7-7	TRBD2	few
TGTGCCAGCAGCAGACACGTCGCAACTAATGAAAAACTGTTTTTT	CASSRHVATNEKLFF	TRBJ1-4	TRBV9	-	once
TGTGCCAGCGGGACAGGGCATCAGCCCCAGCATTTT	CASGTGHQPQHF	TRBJ1-5	TRBV6-6	TRBD1	-
TGTGCCAGCAGCCAAGGGACCTCGACAGGGGGCGGCTACACCTTC	CASSQGTSTGGGYTF	TRBJ1-2	TRBV3-1/TRBV3-2	TRBD1	-
TGTGCCAGCAGTTTATCAGGGAGCTACTATGGCTACACCTTC	CASSLSGSYYGYTF	TRBJ1-2	TRBV27	-	-
TGTGCCTGGCTACGACAGGGGGGCAACAATGAGCAGTTCTTC	CAWLRQGGNNEQFF	TRBJ2-1	TRBV30	TRBD1	-
TGTGCTAGCAGCTTCTCCGCAGGGGGCACAGATACGCAGTATTTT	CASSFSAGGTDTQYF	TRBJ2-3	TRBV7-7	-	once
TGTGCCTGGGACCTGGACAGGGGTACTCAGCAGTTCTTC	CAWDLDRGTQQFF	TRBJ2-1	TRBV30	TRBD1	once
TGTGCCAGCAGTCCACTAGCGGGAGTCGTCAATGAGCAGTTCTTC	CASSPLAGVVNEQFF	TRBJ2-1	TRBV27	TRBD2	-
TGTGCCAGCAGCCGCCGGATGGAGGGTGGTCAGCCCCAGCATTTT	CASSRRMEGGQPQHF	TRBJ1-5	TRBV7-2	-	-
TGTGCCAGCAGCCAAGGGACTAGCGGGAGCCTCCTCCCGCAGTTCTTC	CASSQGTSGSLLPQFF	TRBJ2-1	TRBV6-2/TRBV6-3	TRBD2	-
TGCGCCAGCAGCTCGGGACAGGGCAGCACAGATACGCAGTATTTT	CASSSGQGSTDTQYF	TRBJ2-3	TRBV5-1	TRBD1	-
TGTGCCAGCAGCATACGACCGGGACAGGGGAACTATGGCTACACCTTC	CASSIRPGQGNYGYTF	TRBJ1-2	TRBV7-2	TRBD1	-
TGCGCCAGCAGCTCCACAACACAAGAGACCCAGTACTTC	CASSSTTQETQYF	TRBJ2-5	TRBV5-1	-	-
TGTGCCAGCAGCCAACTCACCCCGACAGGGAACAACTATGGCTACACCTTC	CASSQLTPTGNNYGYTF	TRBJ1-2	TRBV3-1/TRBV3-2	TRBD1	-
TGTGCCAGTAGTAGTACAGGGGTCTATGGCTACACCTTC	CASSSTGVYGYTF	TRBJ1-2	TRBV19	TRBD1	-
TGTGCCACCCGCCTGGGGGGAGTAAGAGGCTACACCTTC	CATRLGGVRGYTF	TRBJ1-2	TRBV28	-	once
TGTGCCAGCAGCGTAGGCCAGGGGCCGAGTACCGGGGAGCTGTTTTTT	CASSVGQGPSTGELFF	TRBJ2-2	TRBV9	-	-
TGTGCCAGCAGCTTAGCCGGTTGGGGGGGAGGGGAAGAGACCCAGTACTTC	CASSLAGWGGGEETQYF	TRBJ2-5	TRBV7-2	TRBD2	-
TGTGCCAGCAGTGTCAGGGGGCTCTACGAGCAGTACTTC	CASSVRGLYEQYF	TRBJ2-7	TRBV28	TRBD1	-
TGTGCCAGCAGCCCCAGGGGCCCCCACGAGCAGTACTTC	CASSPRGPHEQYF	TRBJ2-7	TRBV7-9	-	-
TGTGCCAGTAGTATCCTGACTAGCGCGACCCAAGAGACCCAGTACTTC	CASSILTSATQETQYF	TRBJ2-5	TRBV19	TRBD2	few
TGCAGCGTCCAGACGCGGTTTTCAACCCTCGGGGTAACCCAGTACTTC	CSVQTRFSTLGVTQYF	TRBJ2-5	TRBV29-1	-	once